This TCR beta chain was recorded in a study of T-cell reconstitution after alpha-beta-depleted transplantation in children. Preparation of the TCRbeta library involved a method that used unique molecular identifiers. One entry per CDR3 protein, called by TCRdb with MiXCR from the PCR reads. The data show approximately 490,000 distinct CDR3 sequences, with about 12% seen just once and around 5.6% held by the top ten. Germline CDR1 SQVTM, CDR2 ANQGSEA. Trimming took 1 base from V and 4 from J; bases not matched to a gene: 8. This CDR3 spans 17 amino acids. The genes are TRBV29-1 and TRBJ2-1, with 12 bases that match TRBD2. Sequenced material: PBMCs from the stem cell graft donor, taken from the stem cell graft. The receptor was isolated from a human donor who donated a stem cell graft to a child with combined immunodeficiency. CDR3 DNA sequence: TGCAGCGTTGAAGGCCACTCTAGCGGGAGGGATTACAATGAGCAGTTCTTC. It is translated as CSVEGHSSGRDYNEQFF.